This T cell receptor beta chain was identified during a study of post-analysis software for immune sequencing data. The overall study: Several disease courses (relapsing-remitting, secondary progressive and progressive-relapsing) of multiple sclerosis were included.

As regards this clonotype: No antigen is known for it.

Built from TCR beta cDNA, the libraries had unique molecular identifiers in them. Input amounts of roughly 0.85 to 10 million T cells were used. These gave about 500,000 cDNA molecules, so each molecule approximated one T cell. TCRdb recomputed calls from the PCR reads with MiXCR, one row per CDR3 protein. The table lists roughly 700,000 distinct CDR3 sequences, about 27% of them singletons. Whole-study findings and limits: Normalized Chao1 diversity was significantly lower in multiple sclerosis patients than in controls. Controls showed lower frequencies than patients for roughly 5 TRBV segments, and TRBV5-6, TRBV5-1 and TRBV20-1 were among these. Strong co-clustering by F measure was seen for same-batch samples.

From germline, CDR1 is MNHEY and CDR2 SVGEGT. The CDR3 extends over 14 amino acids. This chain joins TRBV6-2 or TRBV6-3 and TRBJ2-5; D unclear. TRBJ2-7 matches the DNA end more closely, so the J call is doubtful. Input material: blood. The clonotype comes from a girl under 18 with multiple sclerosis. CDR3 residues: CASRSASEFYEQYF. CDR3 DNA sequence: TGTGCCAGCAGATCAGCGTCAGAATTCTACGAGCAGTACTTC.